In this sample, the clone carrying this TCR beta chain turned up a few times. What it binds is not known. Quantitative molecular-barcoded 5'-RACE generated the TCR beta libraries. TCRdb redid the calling of the 5' RACE reads with MiXCR, one entry per CDR3 protein. The table lists hundreds of thousands of distinct CDR3 sequences, roughly 25% of them singletons. Trimming cost V 0 bases and J 4 bases; bases outside gene matches: 5. The length of the CDR3 is 16 residues. Germline CDR1 reads KGHDR; CDR2 reads SFDVKD. These data originate in a study of CD8 T cells in ankylosing spondylitis. General study findings and limits: Among TCR beta sequences, a motif of under ten highly homologous variants appeared characteristic of ankylosing spondylitis blood. Reportedly, matched ankylosing spondylitis synovial fluid was significantly enriched for disease-linked clones. Clones that were linked to disease were CD8+ and were relatively rare in peripheral blood.

Sequencing used blood, either unsorted or a sorted T cell fraction (not recorded which). This sequence originates from a male donor with ankylosing spondylitis. The V and J genes are TRBV24-1 and TRBJ2-1, with TRBD1 identical over 7 bases. The CDR3 bases are TGTGCCACCAGTGATTTGAGACAGGGCCATTACAATGAGCAGTTCTTC. Residues: CATSDLRQGHYNEQFF.